These 15 T cell receptor beta chains were sequenced from one sample in a study of post-analysis software for immune sequencing data. No antigen has been identified for these receptors. Findings of the study overall: TRBV5-6, TRBV5-1 and TRBV20-1 were among several TRBV segments more frequent in patients than controls.

Built from TCR beta cDNA, the libraries had unique molecular identifiers in them. One entry per CDR3 protein results from TCRdb running MiXCR on the PCR reads. The sample carries about 200,000 distinct CDR3 sequences, 29% recorded once. The source material was blood. The receptors come from a girl between 2 and 17 years old with multiple sclerosis.

This clonotype was found a few times. V and J are TRBV20-1 and TRBJ2-7; TRBD2 is a possible D gene (6 bases). Between the trimmed V and J ends, which lost 7 bases and 7 bases, there was a span of 20 bases. The CDR3 contains 13 residues. The germline CDR1 and CDR2 sequences are DFQATT and SNEGSKA (reference sequence). The CDR3 DNA sequence: TGCAGTGATGTGGAGGGAAGGGAGAATGAGCAGTACTTC. Translation: CSDVEGRENEQYF.

This clonotype was observed at least ten times. V and J are TRBV20-1 and TRBJ2-1; 9 bases agree with TRBD2. The germline V gene encodes CDR1 DFQATT and CDR2 SNEGSKA (reference sequence). The CDR3 spans 16 residues. V gave up 3 bases and J gave up 6 bases; unmatched junction bases: 12. CDR3 DNA: TGCAGTGCTAGGGTTAGCGGGAGAAATAGGGGCAATGAGCAGTTCTTC. Its protein is CSARVSGRNRGNEQFF.

This chain uses TRBV12-3 or TRBV12-4 with TRBJ2-2; TRBD1 matches at 8 bases. V dropped 6 bases and J dropped 4; count of bases not matched to a gene: 7. CDR3 length: 15 amino acids. As DNA, the CDR3 is TGTGCCAGCAGCCCTACAGGGGGGACCACCGGGGAGCTGTTTTTT. This codes for CASSPTGGTTGELFF.

There are a few counts of this clonotype. This chain joins TRBV5-1 and TRBJ1-1; tentative D call: TRBD1 (5 bases). The germline V gene encodes CDR1 SGHRS and CDR2 YFSETQ. The CDR3 has 14 amino acids. V lost 2 bases, J lost 6 bases, and 14 bases lay in between. The CDR3 here is CASSFYQGNAEAFF. CDR3 nucleotide sequence: TGCGCCAGCAGCTTCTACCAGGGCAACGCTGAAGCTTTCTTT.

The chain combines TRBV27 with TRBJ2-2, with 11 bases aligning to TRBD2. CDR3 size: 20 residues. Germline values: CDR1 MNHEY, CDR2 SMNVEV (reference sequence). The trim removed 2 bases at V and 2 bases at J, leaving 13 bases unmatched. The CDR3, as DNA: TGTGCCAGCAGTTTACGAATAAGAATAGCGGGGGGGACTAACACCGGGGAGCTGTTTTTT. It yields the protein CASSLRIRIAGGTNTGELFF.

Comment on this clonotype: Since a much larger clone is just one base distant, this may be a read error. V is TRBV28 and J is TRBJ2-7, with D hard to call. CDR3 length equals 12 residues. Germline V CDR1 and CDR2: MDHEN, SYDVKM. CDR3 sequence: CTSSPDGYEQYF. DNA for the CDR3: TGTACCAGCAGCCCAGATGGTTACGAGCAGTACTTC.

The rearrangement uses TRBV24-1 and TRBJ2-7; D might be TRBD2 (6 bases). Trimming removed 6 bases from V and 12 bases from J, with 23 bases in between. The CDR3 is 14 amino acids. Germline loops: CDR1 KGHDR, CDR2 SFDVKD. The CDR3 sequence: CATSHGGPKETRYF. The DNA for the CDR3 is TGTGCCACCAGTCACGGAGGGCCGAAAGAGACCCGGTACTTC.

This clonotype was detected a few times. V and J are TRBV29-1 and TRBJ2-2; TRBD1 matches at 7 bases. The V gene end was trimmed by 7 bases and the J gene end by 5 bases; junction bases not matched to a gene: 7. The CDR3 runs to 13 residues. Germline CDR1 reads SQVTM; CDR2 reads ANQGSEA. The CDR3 nucleotides read TGCAGCGCCCACAGGGGTAATACCGGGGAGCTGTTTTTT. This encodes CSAHRGNTGELFF.

The chain employs TRBV7-9 and TRBJ2-5; D may be TRBD1 or TRBD2 (5 bases each). TRBJ2-7 matches the DNA end more closely, so the J call is doubtful. The CDR3 is 15 amino acids. Germline V lookup: CDR1 SEHNR, CDR2 FQNEAQ (reference sequence). CDR3 sequence: CASSNFRDGQYEQYF. The CDR3 nucleotides read TGTGCCAGCAGTAACTTCCGGGACGGTCAATACGAGCAGTACTTC.

This clonotype was counted at least ten times. This chain joins TRBV5-1 and TRBJ1-2, with TRBD1 as a possible D gene (5 bases). Germline V gene data show CDR1 as SGHRS and CDR2 as YFSETQ. V was pared by 2 bases and J by 4 bases, with 12 bases between. CDR3 length: 14 residues. The CDR3 sequence: CASSFSGSGYGYTF. The CDR3 DNA reads as TGCGCCAGCAGCTTCTCAGGGAGCGGCTATGGCTACACCTTC.

This clonotype was seen ten or more times. The genes are TRBV7-9 and TRBJ2-7; 8 bases are a match to TRBD1. CDR1 and CDR2 (germline): SEHNR, FQNEAQ (reference sequence). Trimming cost V 5 bases and J 4 bases; bases outside gene matches: 4. CDR3 size: 13 residues. The CDR3, as DNA: TGTGCCAGCAGCCGCGGGACAGGTTACGAGCAGTACTTC. Its protein is CASSRGTGYEQYF. Supplemented by reference TRBV7-9 and TRBJ2-7, the full variable domain reads DTGVSQNPRHKITKRGQNVTFRCDPISEHNRLYWYRQTLGQGPEFLTYFQNEAQLEKSRLLSDRFSAERPKGSFSTLEIQRTEQGDSAMYLCASSRGTGYEQYFGPGTRLTVT.

This clonotype was picked up a small number of times. This rearrangement joins TRBV27 to TRBJ1-2; D is unclear. This CDR3 is built from 15 residues. CDR1 MNHEY and CDR2 SMNVEV come from the germline V gene (reference sequence). Trimming stripped 6 bases from V and 0 bases from J, with 14 bases between. CDR3: CASSLSGRANYGYTF. The CDR3 nucleotides are TGTGCCAGCAGCCTATCGGGGAGGGCTAACTATGGCTACACCTTC.

This clonotype has only a few counts. The chain employs TRBV6-6 and TRBJ1-1, with no clear D. The CDR3 is 11 amino acids. Germline CDR1 reads MNHNY; CDR2 reads SVGAGI (reference sequence). Deletions cut 5 bases from V and 8 bases from J, with 9 bases between. This CDR3 is CASSPPGEAFF. CDR3 bases: TGTGCCAGCAGTCCTCCCGGGGAAGCTTTCTTT.

A remark on this clonotype: A read error may produce the germline difference seen at one junction end. The V and J genes are TRBV29-1 and TRBJ2-1; 7 bases are shared with TRBD1. The CDR3 length is 12 residues. Germline CDR1 reads SQVTM; CDR2 reads ANQGSEA. CDR3 sequence: CSVDPGGHEQVF. As DNA, the CDR3 is TGCAGCGTCGATCCAGGGGGTCATGAGCAGGTCTTC.

The chain couples TRBV6-2 or TRBV6-3 to TRBJ2-7; 7 nucleotides align to TRBD1. There are 15 residues in the CDR3. J lost 7 bases, V lost 10 bases, and 19 bases had no gene match. CDR1 is MNHEY and CDR2 is SVGEGT in the germline V gene. In nucleotides, the CDR3 is TGTGCCACCAACTCCGGGACAGTCAAATTCAATGAGCAGTACTTC. This sequence encodes CATNSGTVKFNEQYF.